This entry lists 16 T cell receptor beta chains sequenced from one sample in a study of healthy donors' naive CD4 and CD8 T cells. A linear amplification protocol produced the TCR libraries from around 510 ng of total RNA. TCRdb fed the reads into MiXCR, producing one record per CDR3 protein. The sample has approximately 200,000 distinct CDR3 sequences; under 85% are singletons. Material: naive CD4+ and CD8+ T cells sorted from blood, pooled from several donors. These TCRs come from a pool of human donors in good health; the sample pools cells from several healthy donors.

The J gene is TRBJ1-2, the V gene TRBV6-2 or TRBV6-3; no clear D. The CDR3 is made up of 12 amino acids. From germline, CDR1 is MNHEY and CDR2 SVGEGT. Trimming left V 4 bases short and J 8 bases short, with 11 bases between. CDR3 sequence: CASSSNAPGYTF. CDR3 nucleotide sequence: TGTGCCAGCAGTTCCAATGCTCCCGGCTACACCTTC.

The DNA for the CDR3 is TGTGCCAGCAGCCCCCGAGGGGGTAGCAATCAGCCCCAGCATTTT. This sequence encodes CASSPRGGSNQPQHF. V gene TRBV6-5 combines with J gene TRBJ1-5; perhaps TRBD1 as D (6 bases). Looked up from germline, CDR1 is MNHEY and CDR2 is SVGAGI. Trimming shortened V by 6 bases and J by 0 bases, and 12 bases separated the two germline ends. The CDR3 runs to 15 residues.

The CDR3 here is CAWSPQGTGQYF. CDR3 in DNA: TGTGCCTGGAGTCCACAGGGTACCGGGCAGTACTTC. This chain uses TRBV30 with TRBJ2-7, with D tentatively TRBD1 (6 bases). This CDR3 spans 12 amino acids. Germline V gives CDR1 GTSNPN, CDR2 SVGIG (reference sequence). V was clipped by 2 bases and J by 9 bases, with 14 bases between them.

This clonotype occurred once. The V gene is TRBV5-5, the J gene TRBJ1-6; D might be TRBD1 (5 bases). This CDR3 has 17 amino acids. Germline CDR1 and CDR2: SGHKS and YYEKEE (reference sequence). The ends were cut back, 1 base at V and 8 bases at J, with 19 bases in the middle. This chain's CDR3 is CASSLSFREGTDSPLHF. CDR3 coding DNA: TGTGCCAGCAGCTTGTCCTTCAGGGAAGGTACTGATTCACCCCTCCACTTT.

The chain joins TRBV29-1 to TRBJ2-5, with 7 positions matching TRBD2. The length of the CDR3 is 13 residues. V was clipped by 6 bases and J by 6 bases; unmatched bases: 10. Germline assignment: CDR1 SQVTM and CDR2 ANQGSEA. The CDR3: CSVAGLADKTQYF. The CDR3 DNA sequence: TGCAGCGTGGCGGGTCTAGCGGATAAGACCCAGTACTTC.

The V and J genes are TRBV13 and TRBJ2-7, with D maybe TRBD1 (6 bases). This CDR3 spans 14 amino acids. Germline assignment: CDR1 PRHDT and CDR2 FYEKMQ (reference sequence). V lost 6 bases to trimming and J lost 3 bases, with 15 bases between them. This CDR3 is CASSPSGQHYEQYF. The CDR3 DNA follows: TGTGCCAGCAGTCCCTCGGGACAACACTACGAGCAGTACTTC.

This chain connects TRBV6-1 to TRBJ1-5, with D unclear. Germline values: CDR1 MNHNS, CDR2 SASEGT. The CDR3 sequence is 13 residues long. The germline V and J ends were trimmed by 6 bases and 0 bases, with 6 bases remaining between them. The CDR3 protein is CASSGVSNQPQHF. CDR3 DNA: TGTGCCAGCAGCGGGGTTAGCAATCAGCCCCAGCATTTT.

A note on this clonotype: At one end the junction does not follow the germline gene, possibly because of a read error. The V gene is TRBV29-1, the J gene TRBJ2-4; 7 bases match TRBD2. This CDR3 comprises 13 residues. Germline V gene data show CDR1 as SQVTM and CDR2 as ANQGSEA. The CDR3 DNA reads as TGCAGCGTTGATGGGAGCGGGAAAAGCATTCAGTACTTC. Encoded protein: CSVDGSGKSIQYF.

The CDR3 nucleotides are TGTGCCAGCAGCCGAGACAGATTTAGCAATCAGCCCCAGCATTTT. Protein product: CASSRDRFSNQPQHF. This chain uses TRBV6-6 with TRBJ1-5; D perhaps matches TRBD1 (5 bases). The CDR3 runs to 15 residues. V lost 6 bases and J lost 0, with 12 bases in between. Per the germline V gene, CDR1 is MNHNY and CDR2 is SVGAGI (reference sequence).

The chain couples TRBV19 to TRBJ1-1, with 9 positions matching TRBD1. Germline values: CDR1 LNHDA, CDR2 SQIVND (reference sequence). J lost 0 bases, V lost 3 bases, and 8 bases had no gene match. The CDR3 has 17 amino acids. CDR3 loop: CASSISGTGIMNTEAFF. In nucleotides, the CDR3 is TGTGCCAGTAGTATCTCCGGGACAGGGATCATGAACACTGAAGCTTTCTTT.

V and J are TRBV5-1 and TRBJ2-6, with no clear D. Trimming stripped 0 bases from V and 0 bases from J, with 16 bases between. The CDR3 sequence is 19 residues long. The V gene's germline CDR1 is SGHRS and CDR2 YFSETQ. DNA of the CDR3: TGCGCCAGCAGCTTGGAGGTGGGAATACCTCTCTCTGGGGCCAACGTCCTGACTTTC. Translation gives CASSLEVGIPLSGANVLTF.

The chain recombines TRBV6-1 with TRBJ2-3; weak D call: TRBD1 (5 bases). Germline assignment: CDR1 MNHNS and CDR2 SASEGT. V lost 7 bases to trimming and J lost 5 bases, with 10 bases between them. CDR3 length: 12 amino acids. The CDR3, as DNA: TGTGCCAGCAACTTCAGGGTAGATACGCAGTATTTT. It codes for CASNFRVDTQYF.

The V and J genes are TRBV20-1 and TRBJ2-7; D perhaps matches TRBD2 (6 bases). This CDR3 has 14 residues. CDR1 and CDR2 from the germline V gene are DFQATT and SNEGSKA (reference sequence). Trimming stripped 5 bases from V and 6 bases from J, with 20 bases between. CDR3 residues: CSAGTSPVGREQYF. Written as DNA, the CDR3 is TGCAGTGCTGGAACTAGCCCGGTAGGTCGCGAGCAGTACTTC.

CDR3 sequence reads: CASSGLAVPNEQFF. DNA for the CDR3: TGTGCCAGCAGTGGGCTAGCGGTACCCAATGAGCAGTTCTTC. V is TRBV2 and J is TRBJ2-1; 7 nucleotides agree with TRBD2. The CDR3 runs to 14 residues. In germline, CDR1 is SNHLY, CDR2 FYNNEI. With 4 bases clipped from V and 6 bases from J, the junction kept 6 bases outside the gene matches. Variable domain in full (rest from reference TRBV2 and TRBJ2-1): EPEVTQTPSHQVTQMGQEVILRCVPISNHLYFYWYRQILGQKVEFLVSFYNNEISEKSEIFDDQFSVERPDGSNFTLKIRSTKLEDSAMYFCASSGLAVPNEQFFGPGTRLTVL.

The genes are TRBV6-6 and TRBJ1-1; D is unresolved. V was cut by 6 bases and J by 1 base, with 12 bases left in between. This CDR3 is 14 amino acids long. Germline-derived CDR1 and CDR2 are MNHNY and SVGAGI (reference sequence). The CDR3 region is CASSLVPTNTEAFF. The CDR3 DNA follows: TGTGCCAGCAGCCTAGTACCTACGAACACTGAAGCTTTCTTT.

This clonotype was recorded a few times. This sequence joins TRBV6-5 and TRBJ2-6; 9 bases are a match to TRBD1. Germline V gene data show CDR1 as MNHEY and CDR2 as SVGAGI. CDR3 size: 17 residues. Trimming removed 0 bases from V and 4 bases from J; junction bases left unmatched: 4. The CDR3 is CASSYSDRGSGANVLTF. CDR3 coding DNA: TGTGCCAGCAGTTACTCGGACAGGGGATCCGGGGCCAACGTCCTGACTTTC.